This TCR beta chain came from a study of molecular identifiers for immune sequencing clone quantification. Study results and limitations: Clones with over 20 RNA copies captured over 98% of effector molecules but under 1% of naive ones.

Trimming at V came to 5 bases and at J to 5 bases, leaving 8 bases not matched to a gene. CDR3 length: 14 amino acids. For this clonotype: The antigen is unknown.

TCRdb recomputed calls from the PCR reads with MiXCR, one row per CDR3 protein. The table shows some 12,000 distinct CDR3 sequences, with roughly 15% occurring only once. Sequencing was carried out using naive CD8+ T cells from blood, with Jurkat cell RNA spiked in. As for subset: FACS-sorted CD8+CD4-CCR7+CD45RA+ naive T cells. The clonotype originates from a human donor in good health. Some libraries in this study had Jurkat cell RNA spiked in. The rearrangement links TRBV12-3 or TRBV12-4 to TRBJ1-2; 7 nucleotides align to TRBD1. The CDR3 sequence: CASSIWGRGYGYTF. CDR3 DNA sequence: TGTGCCAGCAGTATCTGGGGCAGGGGGTATGGCTACACCTTC.